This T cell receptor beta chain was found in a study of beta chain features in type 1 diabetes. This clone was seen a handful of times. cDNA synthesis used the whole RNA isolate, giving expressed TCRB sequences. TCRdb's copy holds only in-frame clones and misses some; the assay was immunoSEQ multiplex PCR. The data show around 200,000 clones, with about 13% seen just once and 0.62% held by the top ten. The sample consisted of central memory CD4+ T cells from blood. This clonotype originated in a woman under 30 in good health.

CDR3 in amino acids: CASSSRGAFF. The CDR3 DNA follows: TGTGCCAGCAGCTCGCGGGGAGCTTTCTTT. The rearrangement links TRBV6-1 to TRBJ1-1, with D uncertain. There are 10 residues in the CDR3. Trimming pared 6 bases from V and 10 bases from J, leaving 9 bases between. Germline V gene lookup returns CDR1 MNHNS and CDR2 SASEGT.